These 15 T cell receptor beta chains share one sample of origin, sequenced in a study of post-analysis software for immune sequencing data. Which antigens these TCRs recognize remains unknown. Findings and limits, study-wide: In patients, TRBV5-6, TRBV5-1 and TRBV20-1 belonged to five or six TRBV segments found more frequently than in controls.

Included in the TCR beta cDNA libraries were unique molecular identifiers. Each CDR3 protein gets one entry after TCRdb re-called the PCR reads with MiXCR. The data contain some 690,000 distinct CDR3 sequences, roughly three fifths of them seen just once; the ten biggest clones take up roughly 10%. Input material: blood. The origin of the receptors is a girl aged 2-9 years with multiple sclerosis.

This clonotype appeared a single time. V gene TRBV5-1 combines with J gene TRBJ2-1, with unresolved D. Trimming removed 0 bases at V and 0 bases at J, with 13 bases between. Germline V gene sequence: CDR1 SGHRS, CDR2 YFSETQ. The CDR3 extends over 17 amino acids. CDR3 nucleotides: TGCGCCAGCAGCTTGGTAGGCGGTCTTAGCTCCTACAATGAGCAGTTCTTC. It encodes CASSLVGGLSSYNEQFF. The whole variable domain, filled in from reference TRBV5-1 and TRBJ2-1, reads KAGVTQTPRYLIKTRGQQVTLSCSPISGHRSVSWYQQTPGQGLQFLFEYFSETQRNKGNFPGRFSGRQFSNSRSEMNVSTLELGDSALYLCASSLVGGLSSYNEQFFGPGTRLTVL.

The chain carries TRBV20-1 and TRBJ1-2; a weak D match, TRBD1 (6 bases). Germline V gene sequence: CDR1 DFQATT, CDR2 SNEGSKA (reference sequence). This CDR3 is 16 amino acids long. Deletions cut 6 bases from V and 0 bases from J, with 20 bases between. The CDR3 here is CSATGIVRPANYGYTF. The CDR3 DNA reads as TGCAGTGCCACAGGGATTGTGAGACCCGCTAACTATGGCTACACCTTC.

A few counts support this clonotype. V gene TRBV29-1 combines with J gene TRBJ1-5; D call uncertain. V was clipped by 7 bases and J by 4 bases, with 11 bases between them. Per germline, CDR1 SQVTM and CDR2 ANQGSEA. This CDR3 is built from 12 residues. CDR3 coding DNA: TGCAGCGCCTCGGGCAGTAATCAGCCCCAGCATTTT. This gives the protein CSASGSNQPQHF.

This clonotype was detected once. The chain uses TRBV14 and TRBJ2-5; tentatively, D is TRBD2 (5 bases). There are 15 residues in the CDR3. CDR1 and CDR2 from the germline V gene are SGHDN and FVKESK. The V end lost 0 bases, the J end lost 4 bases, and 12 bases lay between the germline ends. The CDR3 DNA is TGTGCCAGCAGCCAAGAAGTCGGGGTAGGAGAGACCCAGTACTTC. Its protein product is CASSQEVGVGETQYF.

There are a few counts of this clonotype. The CDR3 sequence is CASSPVPGGKETQYF. The CDR3 nucleotides read TGCGCCAGCAGCCCCGTCCCGGGGGGAAAGGAGACCCAGTACTTC. V usage is TRBV5-1 and J usage is TRBJ2-5; 7 positions match TRBD2. Germline lookup yields CDR1 SGHRS and CDR2 YFSETQ. J lost 5 bases, V lost 4 bases, and 11 bases had no gene match. CDR3 length: 15 amino acids.

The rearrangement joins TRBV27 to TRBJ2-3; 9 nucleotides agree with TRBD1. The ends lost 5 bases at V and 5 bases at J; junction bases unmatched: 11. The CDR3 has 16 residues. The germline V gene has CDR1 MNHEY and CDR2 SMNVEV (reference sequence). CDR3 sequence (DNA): TGTGCCAGCAGTCCCCTATTACAGGGGGCCGGAGATACGCAGTATTTT. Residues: CASSPLLQGAGDTQYF.

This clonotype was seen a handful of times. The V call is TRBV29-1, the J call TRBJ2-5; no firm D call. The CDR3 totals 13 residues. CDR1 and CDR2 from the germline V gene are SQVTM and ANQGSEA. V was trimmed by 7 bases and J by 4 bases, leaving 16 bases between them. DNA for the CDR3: TGCAGCGCCTCGACACAATCGGGAGAGACCCAGTACTTC. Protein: CSASTQSGETQYF.

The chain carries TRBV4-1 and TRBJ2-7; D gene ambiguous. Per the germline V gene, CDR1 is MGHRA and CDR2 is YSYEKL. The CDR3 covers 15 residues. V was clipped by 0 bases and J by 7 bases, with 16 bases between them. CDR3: CASSQDQTGLGEQYF. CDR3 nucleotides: TGCGCCAGCAGCCAAGATCAGACTGGGCTTGGAGAGCAGTACTTC.

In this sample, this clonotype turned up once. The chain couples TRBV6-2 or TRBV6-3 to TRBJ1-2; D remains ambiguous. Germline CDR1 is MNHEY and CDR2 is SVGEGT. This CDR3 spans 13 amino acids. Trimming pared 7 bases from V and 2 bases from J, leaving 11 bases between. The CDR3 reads CASTSGSNYGYTF. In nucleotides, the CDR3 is TGTGCCAGCACCTCGGGGTCGAACTATGGCTACACCTTC.

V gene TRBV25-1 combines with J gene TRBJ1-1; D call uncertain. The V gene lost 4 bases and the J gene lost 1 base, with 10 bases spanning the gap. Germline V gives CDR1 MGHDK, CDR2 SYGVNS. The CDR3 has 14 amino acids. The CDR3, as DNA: TGTGCCAGCAGTGTCGGCACCTCGAACACTGAAGCTTTCTTT. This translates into CASSVGTSNTEAFF.

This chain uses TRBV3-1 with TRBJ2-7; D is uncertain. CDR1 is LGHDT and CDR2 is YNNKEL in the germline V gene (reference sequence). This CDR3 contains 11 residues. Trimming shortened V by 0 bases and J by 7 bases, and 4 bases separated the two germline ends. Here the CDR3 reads CASSQEREQYF. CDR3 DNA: TGTGCCAGCAGCCAAGAACGAGAGCAGTACTTC.

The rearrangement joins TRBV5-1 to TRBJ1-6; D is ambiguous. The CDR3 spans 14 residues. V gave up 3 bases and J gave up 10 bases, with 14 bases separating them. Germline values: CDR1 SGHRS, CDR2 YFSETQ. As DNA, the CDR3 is TGCGCCAGCAGCTCCCGGGATTTAGGATCACCCCTCCACTTT. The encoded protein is CASSSRDLGSPLHF.

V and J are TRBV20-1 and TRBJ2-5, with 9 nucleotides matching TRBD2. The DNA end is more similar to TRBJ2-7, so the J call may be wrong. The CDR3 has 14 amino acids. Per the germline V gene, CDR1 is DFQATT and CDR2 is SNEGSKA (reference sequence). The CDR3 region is CSAREPGLAHEQYF. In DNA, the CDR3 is TGCAGTGCTAGAGAACCGGGACTAGCCCACGAGCAGTACTTC.

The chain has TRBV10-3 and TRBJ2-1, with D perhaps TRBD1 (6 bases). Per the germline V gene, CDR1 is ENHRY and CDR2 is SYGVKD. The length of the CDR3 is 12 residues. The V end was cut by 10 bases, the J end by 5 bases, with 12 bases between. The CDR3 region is CATWAGDNEQFF. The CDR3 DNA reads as TGTGCCACCTGGGCAGGGGACAATGAGCAGTTCTTC.

The CDR3 here is CASSVEGGIQYF. Written as DNA, the CDR3 is TGTGCCAGCAGCGTAGAGGGGGGCATTCAGTACTTC. The J gene is TRBJ2-4, the V gene TRBV9; D assignment may be TRBD1 or TRBD2 (6 bases each). CDR3 length equals 12 residues. V lost 0 bases, J lost 9 bases, and 7 bases lay in between. Germline V gene sequence: CDR1 SGDLS, CDR2 YYNGEE.